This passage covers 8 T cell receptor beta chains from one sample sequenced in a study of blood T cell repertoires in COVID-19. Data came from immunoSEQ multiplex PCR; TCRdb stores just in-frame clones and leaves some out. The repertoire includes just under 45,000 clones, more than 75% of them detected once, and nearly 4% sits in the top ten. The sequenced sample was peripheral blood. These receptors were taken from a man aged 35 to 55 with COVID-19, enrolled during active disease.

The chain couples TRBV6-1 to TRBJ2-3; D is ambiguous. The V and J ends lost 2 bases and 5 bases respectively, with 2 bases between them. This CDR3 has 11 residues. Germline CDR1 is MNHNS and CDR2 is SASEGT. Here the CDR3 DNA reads TGTGCCAGCAGTGAACAAGATACGCAGTATTTT. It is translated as CASSEQDTQYF.

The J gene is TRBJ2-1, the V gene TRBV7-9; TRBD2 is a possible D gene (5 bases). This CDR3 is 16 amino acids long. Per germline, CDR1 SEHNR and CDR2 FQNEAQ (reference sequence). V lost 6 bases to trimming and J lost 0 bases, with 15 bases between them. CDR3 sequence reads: CASRLGIGSSYNEQFF. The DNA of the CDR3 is TGTGCCAGCAGGTTGGGAATAGGGAGCTCCTACAATGAGCAGTTCTTC.

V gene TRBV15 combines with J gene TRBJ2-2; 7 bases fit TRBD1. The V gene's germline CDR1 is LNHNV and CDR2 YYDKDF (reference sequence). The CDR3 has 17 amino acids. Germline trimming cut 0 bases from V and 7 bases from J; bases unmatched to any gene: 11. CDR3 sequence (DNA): TGTGCCACCAGCAGAGATCGAGACAGGGAGTATGTCGGGGAGCTGTTTTTT. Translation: CATSRDRDREYVGELFF.

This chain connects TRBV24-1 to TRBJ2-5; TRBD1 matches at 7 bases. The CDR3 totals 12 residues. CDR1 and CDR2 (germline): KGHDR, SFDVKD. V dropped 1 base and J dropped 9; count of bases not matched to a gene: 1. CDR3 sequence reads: CATSDFQGAQYF. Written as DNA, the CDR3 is TGTGCCACCAGTGATTTCCAGGGGGCCCAGTACTTC.

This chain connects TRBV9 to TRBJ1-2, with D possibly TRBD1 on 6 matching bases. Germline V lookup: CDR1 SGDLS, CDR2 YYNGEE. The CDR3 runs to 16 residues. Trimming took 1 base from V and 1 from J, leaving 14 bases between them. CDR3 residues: CASSVSGQRDNYGYTF. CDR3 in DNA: TGTGCCAGCAGCGTATCCGGACAGAGAGATAACTATGGCTACACCTTC.

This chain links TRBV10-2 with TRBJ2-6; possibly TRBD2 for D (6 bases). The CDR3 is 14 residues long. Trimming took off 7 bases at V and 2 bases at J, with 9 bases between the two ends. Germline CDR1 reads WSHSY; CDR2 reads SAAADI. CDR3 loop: CASKEGPGANVLTF. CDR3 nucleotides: TGCGCCAGCAAGGAGGGCCCTGGGGCCAACGTCCTGACTTTC.

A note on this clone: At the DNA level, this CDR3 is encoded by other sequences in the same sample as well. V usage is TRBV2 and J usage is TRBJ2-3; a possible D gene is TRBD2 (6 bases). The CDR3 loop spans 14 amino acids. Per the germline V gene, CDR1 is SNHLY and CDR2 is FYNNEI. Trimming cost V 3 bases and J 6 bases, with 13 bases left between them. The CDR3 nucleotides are TGTGCCAGCAGTGAGGTTGGGGGGACTGATACGCAGTATTTT. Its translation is CASSEVGGTDTQYF.

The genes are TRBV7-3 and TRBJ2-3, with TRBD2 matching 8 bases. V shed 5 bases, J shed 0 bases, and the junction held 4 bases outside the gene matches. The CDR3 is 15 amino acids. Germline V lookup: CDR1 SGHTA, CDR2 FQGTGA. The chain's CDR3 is CASSPAGASTDTQYF. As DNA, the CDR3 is TGTGCCAGCAGCCCAGCGGGGGCTAGCACAGATACGCAGTATTTT.